Listed here are 26 T cell receptor beta chains from one sample, sequenced in a study of blood T cell repertoires in COVID-19. The protocol was immunoSEQ multiplex PCR, while the TCRdb copy is restricted to in-frame clones and leaves out a portion. The table lists under 200,000 clones, about 89% of them singletons. Specimen: peripheral blood. These receptors were taken from a man in his sixties or seventies with acute or convalescent COVID-19.

The rearrangement joins TRBV5-1 to TRBJ2-5; D might be TRBD2 (7 bases). Germline CDR1 SGHRS, CDR2 YFSETQ. Trimming took off 0 bases at V and 5 bases at J, with 14 bases between the two ends. The CDR3 has 15 residues. The CDR3 DNA reads TGCGCCAGCAGCTTGGAGGGGGGAGGGCCGGAGACCCAGTACTTC. Amino acid sequence: CASSLEGGGPETQYF.

The chain links TRBV28 to TRBJ2-5, with 7 bases fitting TRBD1. V shed 6 bases, J shed 3 bases, and the junction held 1 base outside the gene matches. CDR1 is MDHEN and CDR2 is SYDVKM in the germline V gene. The CDR3 sequence is 12 residues long. Here the CDR3 DNA reads TGTGCCAGCAGGCAGGGGGAAGAGACCCAGTACTTC. Its protein product is CASRQGEETQYF.

This clone was detected a few times. The chain employs TRBV5-1 and TRBJ2-1; D is possibly TRBD1 (5 bases). The CDR3 sequence is 14 residues long. Germline CDR1 is SGHRS and CDR2 is YFSETQ. The V end lost 1 base, the J end lost 4 bases, and 9 bases lay between the germline ends. CDR3 nucleotide sequence: TGCGCCAGCAGCTTGCAGGGTGCTTACAATGAGCAGTTCTTC. Protein: CASSLQGAYNEQFF.

The V call is TRBV6-2 or TRBV6-3, the J call TRBJ1-6; tentative D call: TRBD1 (5 bases). CDR1 is MNHEY, CDR2 SVGEGT, per germline. The V gene lost 5 bases and the J gene lost 4 bases, with 12 bases spanning the gap. The CDR3 totals 15 residues. CDR3: CASSPPGLYNSPLHF. CDR3 sequence (DNA): TGTGCCAGCAGTCCACCGGGACTGTATAATTCACCCCTCCACTTT.

This sequence joins TRBV4-2 and TRBJ2-2, with TRBD2 identical over 11 bases. Germline values: CDR1 LGHNA, CDR2 YNFKEQ. The CDR3 has 16 amino acids. J was trimmed by 9 bases and V by 5 bases; bases with no gene match: 11. The CDR3 here is CASSVTSGRGSRELFF. The CDR3 coding sequence is TGTGCCAGCAGCGTAACTAGCGGGAGAGGTAGCCGGGAGCTGTTTTTT.

The chain joins TRBV5-4 to TRBJ2-4, with TRBD2 identical over 8 bases. Trimming took 0 bases from V and 2 from J; bases not matched to a gene: 4. The germline CDR1 and CDR2 sequences are SGHNT and YYREEE (reference sequence). This CDR3 region has 16 residues. CDR3 DNA: TGTGCCAGCAGCTTGGACGGGGGGGGCTCCAAAAACATTCAGTACTTC. This gives the protein CASSLDGGGSKNIQYF.

The CDR3 DNA is TGTGCCAGCAGCCGCTGGGGCAGGGGTCGGTACAATGAGCAGTTCTTC. This sequence encodes CASSRWGRGRYNEQFF. This chain connects TRBV28 to TRBJ2-1; perhaps TRBD1 as D (6 bases). Germline-derived CDR1 and CDR2 are MDHEN and SYDVKM. The V gene lost 6 bases and the J gene lost 4 bases, with 19 bases spanning the gap. The CDR3 length is 16 residues. Together with reference TRBV28 and TRBJ2-1, the CDR3 gives the full variable domain: DVKVTQSSRYLVKRTGEKVFLECVQDMDHENMFWYRQDPGLGLRLIYFSYDVKMKEKGDIPEGYSVSREKKERFSLILESASTNQTSMYLCASSRWGRGRYNEQFFGPGTRLTVL.

The V gene is TRBV10-1, the J gene TRBJ1-5; TRBD1 agrees at 9 bases. Looked up from germline, CDR1 is WNHNN and CDR2 is SYGVQD (reference sequence). The trim removed 6 bases at V and 5 bases at J, leaving 11 bases unmatched. The CDR3 has 16 amino acids. The CDR3 protein is CASSKVGDRVYQPQHF. Written as DNA, the CDR3 is TGCGCCAGCAGCAAAGTAGGGGACAGGGTATATCAGCCCCAGCATTTT.

The rearrangement joins TRBV5-1 to TRBJ2-3; D is undetermined. This CDR3 is 15 amino acids long. CDR1 SGHRS and CDR2 YFSETQ come from the germline V gene. Trimming shortened V by 0 bases and J by 4 bases, and 12 bases separated the two germline ends. CDR3 nucleotides: TGCGCCAGCAGCTTGGGTGGAGTCTTCGCAGATACGCAGTATTTT. It encodes CASSLGGVFADTQYF.

The gene calls are TRBV28 and TRBJ2-2; a possible D gene is TRBD1 (6 bases). CDR3 size: 14 residues. Trimming left V 6 bases short and J 1 base short, with 9 bases between. In germline, CDR1 is MDHEN, CDR2 SYDVKM. The CDR3 nucleotides are TGTGCCAGCAGGCCGACAGGGAACACCGGGGAGCTGTTTTTT. Amino acids: CASRPTGNTGELFF.

The chain has TRBV27 and TRBJ2-1; 10 bases line up with TRBD2. The length of the CDR3 is 16 residues. The ends lost 1 base at V and 6 bases at J; junction bases unmatched: 6. Germline CDR1 reads MNHEY; CDR2 reads SMNVEV (reference sequence). CDR3 in amino acids: CASSLYSGGPGNEQFF. The CDR3, as DNA: TGTGCCAGCAGTTTATATAGCGGGGGGCCTGGCAATGAGCAGTTCTTC.

The chain employs TRBV5-1 and TRBJ2-1; tentative D call: TRBD2 (5 bases). Trimming pared 0 bases from V and 7 bases from J, leaving 11 bases between. The CDR3 consists of 14 residues. Germline values: CDR1 SGHRS, CDR2 YFSETQ. CDR3 residues: CASSLASRENEQFF. CDR3 nucleotide sequence: TGCGCCAGCAGCTTGGCGTCCCGGGAAAATGAGCAGTTCTTC.

This rearrangement joins TRBV12-3 or TRBV12-4 to TRBJ1-2; tentatively, D is TRBD1 (6 bases). This CDR3 is built from 11 residues. Trimming took off 5 bases at V and 9 bases at J, with 10 bases between the two ends. Here the CDR3 reads CASSPRDSYTF. CDR3 bases: TGTGCCAGCAGTCCCCGGGACAGCTACACCTTC.

The chain carries TRBV12-3 or TRBV12-4 and TRBJ2-5, with D perhaps TRBD2 (6 bases). This CDR3 has 13 amino acids. Trimming removed 3 bases from V and 3 bases from J, with 8 bases in between. The CDR3 is CASSFSGEETQYF. The CDR3 DNA is TGTGCCAGCAGTTTCTCGGGAGAAGAGACCCAGTACTTC.

The chain employs TRBV4-1 and TRBJ2-3, with TRBD1 matching 7 bases. The CDR3 extends over 14 amino acids. Germline V gene data show CDR1 as MGHRA and CDR2 as YSYEKL. V shed 2 bases, J shed 6 bases, and the junction held 5 bases outside the gene matches. CDR3: CASSQLTGVDTQYF. The DNA for the CDR3 is TGCGCCAGCAGCCAACTAACAGGGGTTGATACGCAGTATTTT.

With respect to this clone: Additional DNA sequences in this sample encode the identical CDR3. This chain links TRBV2 with TRBJ1-5; 8 bases fit TRBD1. The CDR3 runs to 15 residues. CDR1 and CDR2 from the germline V gene are SNHLY and FYNNEI. V lost 6 bases and J lost 4; bases outside the gene matches: 8. The CDR3 region has the DNA TGTGCCAGCAGCCGGGACAGGCCCGTAAATCAGCCCCAGCATTTT. It encodes CASSRDRPVNQPQHF. Using reference TRBV2 and TRBJ1-5 for the parts outside the CDR3, the full variable domain is EPEVTQTPSHQVTQMGQEVILRCVPISNHLYFYWYRQILGQKVEFLVSFYNNEISEKSEIFDDQFSVERPDGSNFTLKIRSTKLEDSAMYFCASSRDRPVNQPQHFGDGTRLSIL.

The V gene is TRBV5-1, the J gene TRBJ2-5, with 11 bases aligning to TRBD2. Germline-derived CDR1 and CDR2 are SGHRS and YFSETQ. V shed 2 bases and J 4 bases; nucleotides not matched to a gene: 7. The CDR3 spans 16 residues. The CDR3 nucleotides are TGCGCCAGCAGCTTCGATAGCGGGAGGGCAGCAGAGACCCAGTACTTC. Amino acids: CASSFDSGRAAETQYF.

The chain is built from TRBV28 and TRBJ1-6; 8 bases line up with TRBD1. Germline V gives CDR1 MDHEN, CDR2 SYDVKM. J gave up 10 bases and V 6 bases, and 8 bases lay outside the gene matches. The CDR3 is 14 amino acids. CDR3 residues: CASSTGTGISPLHF. The CDR3 nucleotides read TGTGCCAGCAGCACCGGGACAGGAATCTCACCCCTCCACTTT.

The DNA for the CDR3 is TGTGCCAGCAGCCTTAACAGGGGGCTTAATAATTCACCCCTCCACTTT. Its translation: CASSLNRGLNNSPLHF. This chain connects TRBV27 to TRBJ1-6; the match to TRBD1 covers 9 bases. With 6 bases clipped from V and 5 bases from J, the junction kept 8 bases outside the gene matches. The CDR3 consists of 16 residues. Germline CDR1 is MNHEY and CDR2 is SMNVEV (reference sequence).

The chain joins TRBV2 to TRBJ2-1; 10 bases line up with TRBD1. Germline loops: CDR1 SNHLY, CDR2 FYNNEI. The V and J ends lost 6 bases and 4 bases, in that order; junction bases with no gene match: 3. The CDR3 loop spans 14 amino acids. The CDR3 spells CASRRDRGYNEQFF. CDR3 nucleotide sequence: TGTGCCAGCAGACGGGACAGGGGTTACAATGAGCAGTTCTTC.

As DNA, the CDR3 is TGTGCTAGTGGTTTAGGCAGGGGGAACACTGAAGCTTTCTTT. It translates to CASGLGRGNTEAFF. The chain links TRBV12-5 to TRBJ1-1; TRBD1 might be the D (6 bases). Trimming removed 3 bases at V and 1 base at J, with 9 bases between. The V gene's germline CDR1 is LGHNT and CDR2 FRNRAP. This CDR3 contains 14 residues.

The chain combines TRBV19 with TRBJ2-5; possible D gene TRBD1, 6 bases. The CDR3 runs to 13 residues. Trimming removed 5 bases from V and 3 bases from J, with 10 bases in between. In germline, CDR1 is LNHDA, CDR2 SQIVND (reference sequence). This CDR3 reads CASSYRQEETQYF. As DNA, the CDR3 is TGTGCCAGTAGTTACCGACAGGAAGAGACCCAGTACTTC.

CDR3 loop: CASSSQGEYGYTF. As DNA, the CDR3 is TGCGCCAGCAGTTCCCAGGGGGAATATGGCTACACCTTC. This chain joins TRBV5-1 and TRBJ1-2; TRBD1 matches 7 bases. CDR1 is SGHRS, CDR2 YFSETQ, per germline. V lost 5 bases to trimming and J lost 5 bases; unmatched junction nucleotides: 6. The length of the CDR3 is 13 residues.

Details on this clone: The identical CDR3 is also encoded by other nucleotide sequences in the sample. This chain uses TRBV7-3 with TRBJ2-7, with TRBD2 matching 8 bases. The length of the CDR3 is 16 residues. Germline values: CDR1 SGHTA, CDR2 FQGTGA. The V and J ends lost 2 bases and 5 bases, in that order; junction bases with no gene match: 11. CDR3 protein: CASSLRPGGGDHEQYF. The CDR3 DNA is TGTGCCAGCAGCTTACGTCCGGGAGGGGGGGACCACGAGCAGTACTTC.

J is TRBJ1-2 and V is TRBV7-2, with D unclear. This CDR3 region has 14 residues. Trimming removed 2 bases at V and 7 bases at J, with 14 bases between. Germline CDR1 SGHTA, CDR2 FQGNSA. The CDR3 sequence: CASSLWQLEGGYTF. CDR3 DNA sequence: TGTGCCAGCAGCTTATGGCAGCTAGAGGGTGGCTACACCTTC.

V and J are TRBV30 and TRBJ2-4; TRBD1 might be the D (6 bases). V was clipped by 0 bases and J by 4 bases, with 10 bases between them. CDR1 and CDR2 (germline): GTSNPN, SVGIG (reference sequence). The CDR3 is made up of 14 amino acids. DNA of the CDR3: TGTGCCTGGAGTGTACAGGGCGGGAAAAACATTCAGTACTTC. It yields the protein CAWSVQGGKNIQYF.